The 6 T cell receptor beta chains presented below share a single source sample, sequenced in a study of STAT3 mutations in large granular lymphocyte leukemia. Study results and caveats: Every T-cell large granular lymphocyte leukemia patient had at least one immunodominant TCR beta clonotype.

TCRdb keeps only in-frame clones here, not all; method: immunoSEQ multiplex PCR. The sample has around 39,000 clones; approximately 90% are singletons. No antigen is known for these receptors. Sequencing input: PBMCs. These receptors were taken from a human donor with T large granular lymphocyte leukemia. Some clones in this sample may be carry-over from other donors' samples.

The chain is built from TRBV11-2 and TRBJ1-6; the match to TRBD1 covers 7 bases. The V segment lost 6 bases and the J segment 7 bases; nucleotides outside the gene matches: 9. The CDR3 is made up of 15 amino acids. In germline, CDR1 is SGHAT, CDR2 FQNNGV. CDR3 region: CASSFTDRDNSPLHF. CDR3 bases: TGTGCCAGCAGTTTTACAGACAGGGACAATTCACCCCTCCACTTT.

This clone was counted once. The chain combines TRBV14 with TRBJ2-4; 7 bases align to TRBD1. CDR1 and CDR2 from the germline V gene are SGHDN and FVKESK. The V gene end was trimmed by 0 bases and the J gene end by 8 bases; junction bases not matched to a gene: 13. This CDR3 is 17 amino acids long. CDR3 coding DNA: TGTGCCAGCAGCCAAGAGGGCCCTCACAGGGGTTGGGACATTCAGTACTTC. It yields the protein CASSQEGPHRGWDIQYF.

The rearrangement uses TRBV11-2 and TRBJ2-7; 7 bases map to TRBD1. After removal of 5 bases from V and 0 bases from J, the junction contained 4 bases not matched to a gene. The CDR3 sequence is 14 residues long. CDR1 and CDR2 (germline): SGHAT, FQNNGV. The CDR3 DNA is TGTGCCAGCAGCGAACGACAGGGCTCCTACGAGCAGTACTTC. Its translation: CASSERQGSYEQYF.

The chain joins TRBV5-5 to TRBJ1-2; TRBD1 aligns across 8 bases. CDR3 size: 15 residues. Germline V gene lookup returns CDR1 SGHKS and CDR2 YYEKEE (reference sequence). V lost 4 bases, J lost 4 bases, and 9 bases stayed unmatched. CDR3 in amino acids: CASSVNRGDGYGYTF. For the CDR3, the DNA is TGTGCCAGCAGCGTTAACAGGGGGGACGGCTATGGCTACACCTTC.

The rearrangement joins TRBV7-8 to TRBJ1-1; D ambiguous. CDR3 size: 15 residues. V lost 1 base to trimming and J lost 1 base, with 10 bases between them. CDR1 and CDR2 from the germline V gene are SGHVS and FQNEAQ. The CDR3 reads CASSLGVAGNTEAFF. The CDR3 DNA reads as TGTGCCAGCAGCTTAGGGGTGGCGGGGAACACTGAAGCTTTCTTT.

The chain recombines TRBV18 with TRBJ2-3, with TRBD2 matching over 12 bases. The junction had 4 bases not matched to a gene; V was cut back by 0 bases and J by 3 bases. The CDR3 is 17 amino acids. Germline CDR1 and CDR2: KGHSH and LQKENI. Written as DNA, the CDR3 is TGTGCCAGCTCACCACCTCCTAGCGGGGGGGTAACAGATACGCAGTATTTT. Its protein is CASSPPPSGGVTDTQYF. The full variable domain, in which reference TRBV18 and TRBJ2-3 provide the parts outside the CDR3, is NAGVMQNPRHLVRRRGQEARLRCSPMKGHSHVYWYRQLPEEGLKFMVYLQKENIIDESGMPKERFSAEFPKEGPSILRIQQVVRGDSAAYFCASSPPPSGGVTDTQYFGPGTRLTVL.